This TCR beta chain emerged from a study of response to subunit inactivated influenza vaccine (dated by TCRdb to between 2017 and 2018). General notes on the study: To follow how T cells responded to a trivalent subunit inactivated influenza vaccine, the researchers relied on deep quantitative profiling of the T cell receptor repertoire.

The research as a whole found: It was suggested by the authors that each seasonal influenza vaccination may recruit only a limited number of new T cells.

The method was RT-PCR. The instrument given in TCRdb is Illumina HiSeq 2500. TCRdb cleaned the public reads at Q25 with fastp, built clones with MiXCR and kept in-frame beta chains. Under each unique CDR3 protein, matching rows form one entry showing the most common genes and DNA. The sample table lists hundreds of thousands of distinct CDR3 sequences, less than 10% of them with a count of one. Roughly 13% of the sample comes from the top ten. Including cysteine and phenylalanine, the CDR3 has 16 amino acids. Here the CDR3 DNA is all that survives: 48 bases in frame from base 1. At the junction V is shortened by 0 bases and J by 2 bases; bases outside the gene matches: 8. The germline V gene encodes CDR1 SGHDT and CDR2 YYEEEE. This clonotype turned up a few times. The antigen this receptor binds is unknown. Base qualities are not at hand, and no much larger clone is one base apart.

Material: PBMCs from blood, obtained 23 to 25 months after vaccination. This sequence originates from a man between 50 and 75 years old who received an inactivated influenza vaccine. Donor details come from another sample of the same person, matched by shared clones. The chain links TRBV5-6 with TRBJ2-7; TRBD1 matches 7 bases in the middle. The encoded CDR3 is CASSLGYGTETYEQYF. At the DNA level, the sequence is TGTGCCAGCAGCTTGGGATATGGGACAGAAACCTACGAGCAGTACTTC.